One sample yielded the 23 T cell receptor beta chains listed below, sequenced in a study of blood T cell repertoires in COVID-19. Repertoires were generated with immunoSEQ multiplex PCR, while TCRdb's copy carries only in-frame clones and drops some. This sample carries 200,000 to 250,000 clones, more than 85% of them seen once, and the ten largest clones take 0.82%. Sequenced material: peripheral blood. Every receptor here comes from a man aged 55 to 70 with COVID-19, enrolled during active disease.

V and J are TRBV20-1 and TRBJ1-6; weak D call: TRBD1 (5 bases). Germline CDR1 and CDR2: DFQATT and SNEGSKA (reference sequence). V gave up 3 bases and J gave up 6 bases, with 9 bases separating them. The CDR3 sequence is 13 residues long. The CDR3 loop is CSASQGGNSPLHF. As DNA, the CDR3 is TGCAGTGCTAGTCAGGGCGGTAATTCACCCCTCCACTTT.

The chain uses TRBV27 and TRBJ2-2, with a weak D call TRBD2 (6 bases). V was clipped by 3 bases and J by 7 bases, with 18 bases between them. This CDR3 contains 16 residues. Germline CDR1 MNHEY, CDR2 SMNVEV (reference sequence). The CDR3 loop reads CASSFIEDYPGGELFF. Written as DNA, the CDR3 is TGTGCCAGCAGTTTTATCGAGGACTACCCCGGCGGGGAGCTGTTTTTT.

V is TRBV28 and J is TRBJ2-7, with 14 bases aligning to TRBD2. After removal of 10 bases from V and 3 bases from J, the junction contained 2 bases not matched to a gene. CDR3 size: 13 residues. In germline, CDR1 is MDHEN, CDR2 SYDVKM. The CDR3 DNA reads TGTGCCACAGGGACTAGCGGGAGCTACGAGCAGTACTTC. Encoded protein: CATGTSGSYEQYF.

The V call is TRBV5-1, the J call TRBJ2-1, with 9 bases lining up with TRBD2. The CDR3 has 16 amino acids. The germline CDR1 and CDR2 sequences are SGHRS and YFSETQ. Trimming cost V 1 base and J 0 bases; bases outside gene matches: 2. The CDR3 is CASSLRAGGSYNEQFF. The CDR3 DNA reads TGCGCCAGCAGCTTGCGAGCGGGAGGCTCCTACAATGAGCAGTTCTTC.

This clone occurred once. CDR3 DNA sequence: TGTGCCAGCAGTCGGTGGGTGGGAGAGCCCCAGCATTTT. The encoded protein is CASSRWVGEPQHF. The gene calls are TRBV27 and TRBJ1-5; D remains unclear. Germline CDR1 MNHEY, CDR2 SMNVEV (reference sequence). This CDR3 comprises 13 residues. V was shortened by 5 bases and J by 8 bases, with 13 bases between the two germline ends.

The CDR3 here is CAWSAGAGLTF. The CDR3, as DNA: TGTGCCTGGAGTGCGGGAGCCGGACTCACCTTC. V gene TRBV30 combines with J gene TRBJ1-2; no definite D call. Trimming removed 1 base from V and 13 bases from J, with 13 bases in between. Germline V lookup: CDR1 GTSNPN, CDR2 SVGIG (reference sequence). CDR3 size: 11 residues.

The sample holds a few counts of this clone. The gene calls are TRBV27 and TRBJ2-1; 9 nucleotides agree with TRBD2. Germline-derived CDR1 and CDR2 are MNHEY and SMNVEV (reference sequence). There are 11 residues in the CDR3. The J segment lost 9 bases and the V segment lost 7 bases, leaving 1 base of the junction unmatched. CDR3 DNA sequence: TGTGCCAGCAAACTAGCGGGTGAGCAGTTCTTC. Encoded protein: CASKLAGEQFF.

This chain links TRBV18 with TRBJ1-5; D remains ambiguous. Germline V CDR1 and CDR2: KGHSH, LQKENI. The CDR3 is 15 amino acids. V lost 4 bases, J lost 0 bases, and 10 bases lay in between. The CDR3 DNA follows: TGTGCCAGCTCACTCGAACAGCATAGCAATCAGCCCCAGCATTTT. Its translation is CASSLEQHSNQPQHF.

The chain is built from TRBV3-1 (or the pseudogene TRBV3-2) and TRBJ2-3, with 10 bases fitting TRBD1. The CDR3 has 16 amino acids. The V segment lost 2 bases and the J segment 5 bases; nucleotides outside the gene matches: 7. Germline V CDR1 and CDR2: LGHDT, YNNKEL (reference sequence). The CDR3 protein is CASSQRDRGRLDTQYF. The CDR3 coding sequence is TGTGCCAGCAGCCAACGCGACAGGGGGCGGTTAGATACGCAGTATTTT.

The rearrangement joins TRBV15 to TRBJ1-4; D unclear. Trimming left V 0 bases short and J 5 bases short, with 10 bases between. This CDR3 is built from 15 residues. The germline V gene has CDR1 LNHNV and CDR2 YYDKDF (reference sequence). The CDR3 here is CATSRDIALNEKLFF. The CDR3 nucleotides are TGTGCCACCAGCAGAGATATTGCCCTAAATGAAAAACTGTTTTTT.

This clone has only one observation. This chain links TRBV11-2 with TRBJ2-1, with 11 bases identical to TRBD2. This CDR3 spans 17 amino acids. Germline CDR1 is SGHAT and CDR2 is FQNNGV. The V gene end was trimmed by 5 bases and the J gene end by 7 bases; junction bases not matched to a gene: 13. CDR3 residues: CASSKELAGGPVNEQFF. CDR3 sequence (DNA): TGTGCCAGCAGCAAGGAGTTAGCGGGAGGGCCGGTGAATGAGCAGTTCTTC.

The V gene is TRBV10-1, the J gene TRBJ2-3; TRBD1 matches at 7 bases. With V trimmed by 2 bases and J by 2 bases, 4 bases remained unmatched. Germline assignment: CDR1 WNHNN and CDR2 SYGVQD (reference sequence). The CDR3 length is 15 residues. CDR3 bases: TGCGCCAGCAGTGAGACCGGACAGGTCACAGATACGCAGTATTTT. Translation: CASSETGQVTDTQYF.

The rearrangement joins TRBV7-8 to TRBJ2-7, with 8 nucleotides matching TRBD2. This CDR3 has 14 amino acids. J lost 8 bases, V lost 7 bases, and 13 bases had no gene match. Germline values: CDR1 SGHVS, CDR2 FQNEAQ. CDR3 region: CASTLASGPSQQYF. CDR3 nucleotide sequence: TGTGCCAGCACCCTGGCTAGCGGGCCTTCCCAGCAGTACTTC.

The chain recombines TRBV30 with TRBJ2-1, with TRBD1 as a possible D gene (6 bases). V lost 4 bases and J 3 bases, leaving 13 bases between the germline ends. This CDR3 has 14 residues. Germline CDR1 is GTSNPN and CDR2 is SVGIG (reference sequence). The CDR3 coding sequence is TGTGCCTGGAAGGGGCAGGGGTTCTACAATGAGCAGTTCTTC. Its translation: CAWKGQGFYNEQFF.

The chain is built from TRBV9 and TRBJ2-3; D not resolved. Germline V lookup: CDR1 SGDLS, CDR2 YYNGEE. V was pared by 0 bases and J by 1 base, with 6 bases between. The CDR3 length is 14 residues. CDR3 sequence: CASSVARGTDTQYF. CDR3 nucleotides: TGTGCCAGCAGCGTAGCTCGGGGCACAGATACGCAGTATTTT.

The rearrangement links TRBV5-4 to TRBJ1-2; 12 bases map to TRBD1. V shed 6 bases, J shed 2 bases, and the junction held 5 bases outside the gene matches. The CDR3 is 15 amino acids. Germline assignment: CDR1 SGHNT and CDR2 YYREEE (reference sequence). CDR3 DNA: TGTGCCAGCACCTTAGGGACAGGGGGCAACTATGGCTACACCTTC. Its protein is CASTLGTGGNYGYTF. The whole variable domain, remainder taken from reference TRBV5-4 and TRBJ1-2, is ETGVTQSPTHLIKTRGQQVTLRCSSQSGHNTVSWYQQALGQGPQFIFQYYREEENGRGNFPPRFSGLQFPNYSSELNVNALELDDSALYLCASTLGTGGNYGYTFGSGTRLTVV.

This clone was seen only once. This chain connects TRBV30 to TRBJ2-2, with a possible D match to TRBD1 (5 bases). The CDR3 has 15 amino acids. Germline V gene lookup returns CDR1 GTSNPN and CDR2 SVGIG (reference sequence). V gave up 0 bases and J gave up 3 bases, with 11 bases separating them. The CDR3 loop is CAWSVGVLDTGELFF. As DNA, the CDR3 is TGTGCCTGGAGTGTAGGGGTCTTGGACACCGGGGAGCTGTTTTTT.

The rearrangement joins TRBV5-1 to TRBJ2-7; D ambiguous. Germline V gene sequence: CDR1 SGHRS, CDR2 YFSETQ. The CDR3 has 14 amino acids. Trimming took 0 bases from V and 0 from J, leaving 7 bases between them. CDR3 in amino acids: CASSLAGSSYEQYF. The CDR3 DNA is TGCGCCAGCAGCTTGGCAGGCAGCTCCTACGAGCAGTACTTC. The whole variable domain, filled in from reference TRBV5-1 and TRBJ2-7, reads KAGVTQTPRYLIKTRGQQVTLSCSPISGHRSVSWYQQTPGQGLQFLFEYFSETQRNKGNFPGRFSGRQFSNSRSEMNVSTLELGDSALYLCASSLAGSSYEQYFGPGTRLTVT.

This chain uses TRBV18 with TRBJ2-3; 14 bases map to TRBD2. CDR1 is KGHSH, CDR2 LQKENI, per germline. The CDR3 extends over 20 amino acids. J gave up 0 bases and V 1 base, and 9 bases lay outside the gene matches. As DNA, the CDR3 is TGTGCCAGCTCACCACTTCCGGGGACTAGCGGGGGCCGGAGCACAGATACGCAGTATTTT. Translated, it gives CASSPLPGTSGGRSTDTQYF.

The rearrangement links TRBV5-1 to TRBJ1-1, with TRBD1 matching over 9 bases. V shed 1 base and J 0 bases; nucleotides not matched to a gene: 4. Germline assignment: CDR1 SGHRS and CDR2 YFSETQ. The CDR3 is made up of 16 amino acids. CDR3 DNA sequence: TGCGCCAGCAGCTTGTGGACAGGGGATCTGAACACTGAAGCTTTCTTT. Protein sequence: CASSLWTGDLNTEAFF.

The chain uses TRBV3-1 (or the pseudogene TRBV3-2) and TRBJ1-1, with 7 bases matching TRBD1. The CDR3 loop spans 13 amino acids. CDR1 and CDR2 (germline): LGHDT, YNNKEL (reference sequence). The ends lost 4 bases at V and 1 base at J; junction bases unmatched: 0. The CDR3 loop reads CASSPGGNTEAFF. The CDR3 nucleotides read TGTGCCAGCAGCCCAGGGGGGAACACTGAAGCTTTCTTT.

The chain couples TRBV10-2 to TRBJ1-5; 8 positions agree with TRBD1. Trimming at V came to 8 bases and at J to 6 bases, leaving 15 bases not matched to a gene. From germline, CDR1 is WSHSY and CDR2 SAAADI. There are 16 residues in the CDR3. The CDR3 sequence: CASARVGQDSGQPQHF. In DNA form, the CDR3 reads TGCGCCAGCGCTCGGGTGGGACAGGACTCTGGTCAGCCCCAGCATTTT.

This chain joins TRBV19 and TRBJ1-1, with D possibly matching TRBD1 (6 bases). V was cut by 6 bases and J by 3 bases, with 14 bases left in between. Germline lookup yields CDR1 LNHDA and CDR2 SQIVND (reference sequence). CDR3 length: 14 amino acids. The CDR3 reads CASSLAQGYTEAFF. In nucleotides, the CDR3 is TGTGCCAGTAGCCTCGCGCAGGGGTACACTGAAGCTTTCTTT.